The 24 T cell receptor beta chains below all came from one sample that was sequenced in a study of identifying expanded T cells in peripheral blood. The protocol was immunoSEQ multiplex PCR, while the TCRdb copy is restricted to in-frame clones and leaves out a portion. The sample has 50,000 or so clones; roughly 89% are singletons. Sequenced sample: blood. The source of these receptors is a person aged 18 to 70 in good health.

A few counts support this clone. The junction departs from the called germline gene at one end, perhaps through a read error. V gene TRBV15 combines with J gene TRBJ2-7, with 9 bases that match TRBD1. CDR3 length equals 21 residues. The germline gives CDR1 LNHNV, CDR2 YYDKDF (reference sequence). CDR3 loop: CATSRDLRDRVGTIPTYGQYF. The CDR3, as DNA: TGTGCCACCAGCAGAGATCTTAGGGACAGGGTAGGAACGATACCAACTTACGGGCAGTACTTC.

This clone occurred once. The chain uses TRBV6-5 and TRBJ1-1; D might be TRBD1 (6 bases). Germline assignment: CDR1 MNHEY and CDR2 SVGAGI. Deletions cut 2 bases from V and 8 bases from J, with 12 bases between. The CDR3 is 13 amino acids. CDR3 in amino acids: CASSYLGGGEAFF. DNA for the CDR3: TGTGCCAGCAGTTACCTAGGAGGGGGGGAAGCTTTCTTT.

This clone has only one observation. The V call is TRBV6-1, the J call TRBJ2-1, with 13 bases aligning to TRBD2. The germline V gene has CDR1 MNHNS and CDR2 SASEGT. The CDR3 sequence is 15 residues long. J gave up 5 bases and V 6 bases, and 4 bases lay outside the gene matches. CDR3 protein: CASRKGLAGNNEQFF. The CDR3 DNA follows: TGTGCCAGCAGGAAGGGACTAGCGGGAAACAATGAGCAGTTCTTC.

The chain has TRBV5-1 and TRBJ2-1, with TRBD2 matching over 12 bases. CDR3 length equals 16 residues. Trimming cost V 4 bases and J 7 bases; bases outside gene matches: 9. Germline CDR1 and CDR2: SGHRS and YFSETQ. The CDR3 region has the DNA TGCGCCAGCAGCCTGCTAGCGGGAGGGCCCAGGAATGAGCAGTTCTTC. It codes for CASSLLAGGPRNEQFF.

V usage is TRBV18 and J usage is TRBJ2-7, with D maybe TRBD1 (5 bases). Trimming took off 2 bases at V and 3 bases at J, with 11 bases between the two ends. CDR1 KGHSH and CDR2 LQKENI come from the germline V gene. CDR3 length equals 14 residues. The CDR3 here is CASSPSGMVYEQYF. CDR3 DNA: TGTGCCAGCTCACCATCAGGGATGGTCTACGAGCAGTACTTC. The full variable domain, its missing parts supplied by reference TRBV18 and TRBJ2-7, is NAGVMQNPRHLVRRRGQEARLRCSPMKGHSHVYWYRQLPEEGLKFMVYLQKENIIDESGMPKERFSAEFPKEGPSILRIQQVVRGDSAAYFCASSPSGMVYEQYFGPGTRLTVT.

The chain is built from TRBV7-9 and TRBJ2-7, with 9 bases that match TRBD1. The germline CDR1 and CDR2 sequences are SEHNR and FQNEAQ (reference sequence). The CDR3 loop spans 14 amino acids. With 5 bases clipped from V and 6 bases from J, the junction kept 8 bases outside the gene matches. For the CDR3, the DNA is TGTGCCAGCAGCCCAGGGACAGGGAGGGGCGAGCAGTACTTC. As protein: CASSPGTGRGEQYF.

The chain carries TRBV7-2 and TRBJ2-5; 8 bases are shared with TRBD2. This CDR3 has 14 amino acids. J was trimmed by 5 bases and V by 5 bases; bases with no gene match: 7. Germline V gives CDR1 SGHTA, CDR2 FQGNSA. The CDR3 DNA reads as TGTGCCAGCAGCCTCCAAGCGGGAGCGGAGACCCAGTACTTC. This codes for CASSLQAGAETQYF.

This chain uses TRBV13 with TRBJ1-2; no clear D gene. Trimming removed 5 bases at V and 3 bases at J, with 13 bases between. The germline CDR1 and CDR2 sequences are PRHDT and FYEKMQ (reference sequence). The CDR3 extends over 14 amino acids. CDR3 coding DNA: TGTGCCAGCAGCCCCCCGGGCCCCGACTATGGCTACACCTTC. Translation gives CASSPPGPDYGYTF.

Only one count was recorded for this clone. The chain recombines TRBV7-2 with TRBJ1-1, with TRBD1 matching over 8 bases. There are 14 residues in the CDR3. J lost 4 bases, V lost 5 bases, and 6 bases had no gene match. CDR1 and CDR2 from the germline V gene are SGHTA and FQGNSA. Here the CDR3 DNA reads TGTGCCAGCAGCCGGACAGGGATAGGCACTGAAGCTTTCTTT. Translating gives CASSRTGIGTEAFF.

This sequence joins TRBV28 and TRBJ2-1; 10 nucleotides match TRBD2. Per germline, CDR1 MDHEN and CDR2 SYDVKM. The CDR3 has 15 residues. V lost 8 bases and J lost 4; bases outside the gene matches: 8. CDR3 sequence reads: CASGSGRTLYNEQFF. CDR3 coding DNA: TGTGCCAGCGGTAGCGGGAGGACCCTTTACAATGAGCAGTTCTTC.

DNA for the CDR3: TGCGCCAGCAGCCGGAGACCGGGACAGGAGGGGAGCGAGCAGTACTTC. This encodes CASSRRPGQEGSEQYF. This chain links TRBV4-3 with TRBJ2-7; 8 positions match TRBD1. CDR3 length: 16 amino acids. The germline CDR1 and CDR2 sequences are LGHNA and YSLEER. Trimming at V came to 4 bases and at J to 6 bases, leaving 14 bases not matched to a gene.

The chain recombines TRBV19 with TRBJ1-2; TRBD1 matches at 9 bases. CDR1 is LNHDA and CDR2 is SQIVND in the germline V gene (reference sequence). CDR3 length equals 15 residues. Germline trimming cut 6 bases from V and 0 bases from J; bases unmatched to any gene: 5. In DNA form, the CDR3 reads TGTGCCAGTAGATCGGACAGGGGCCCTAACTATGGCTACACCTTC. Encoded protein: CASRSDRGPNYGYTF.

The chain carries TRBV28 and TRBJ2-3; tentatively, D is TRBD1 or TRBD2 (6 bases each). The CDR3 totals 14 residues. Per germline, CDR1 MDHEN and CDR2 SYDVKM. V was clipped by 3 bases and J by 7 bases, with 14 bases between them. The CDR3 DNA reads TGTGCCAGCAGTTTCTCCGGGGGCGACCATACGCAGTATTTT. Translating it yields CASSFSGGDHTQYF.

V and J are TRBV27 and TRBJ1-1, with a weak D call TRBD1 (5 bases). The CDR3 length is 13 residues. Trimming stripped 8 bases from V and 4 bases from J, with 14 bases between. Germline CDR1 and CDR2: MNHEY and SMNVEV (reference sequence). The CDR3 region has the DNA TGTGCCAGCCGTAATCTGGGGGTCACTGAAGCTTTCTTT. It encodes CASRNLGVTEAFF.

This chain uses TRBV19 with TRBJ2-2; unclear D gene. V shed 4 bases and J shed 0 bases, with 6 bases lying between them. The CDR3 is 14 residues long. The germline V gene has CDR1 LNHDA and CDR2 SQIVND (reference sequence). The CDR3 loop reads CASSNYANTGELFF. In nucleotides, the CDR3 is TGTGCCAGTAGTAACTATGCGAACACCGGGGAGCTGTTTTTT. Full variable domain (outside the CDR3, taken from reference TRBV19 and TRBJ2-2): DGGITQSPKYLFRKEGQNVTLSCEQNLNHDAMYWYRQDPGQGLRLIYYSQIVNDFQKGDIAEGYSVSREKKESFPLTVTSAQKNPTAFYLCASSNYANTGELFFGEGSRLTVL.

The table lists this clone with a count of one. The J gene is TRBJ2-5, the V gene TRBV29-1; D possibly corresponds to TRBD1 (6 bases). V was shortened by 7 bases and J by 0 bases, with 12 bases between the two germline ends. Germline lookup yields CDR1 SQVTM and CDR2 ANQGSEA. This CDR3 has 13 amino acids. The CDR3 protein is CSGDDRYQETQYF. The CDR3 DNA reads as TGCAGCGGGGATGACAGGTACCAAGAGACCCAGTACTTC.

The genes are TRBV2 and TRBJ1-3; D is perhaps TRBD1 (5 bases). Germline CDR1 is SNHLY and CDR2 is FYNNEI. The CDR3 runs 14 residues. Trimming took 6 bases from V and 0 from J, leaving 9 bases between them. The CDR3 sequence is CASSDRSSGNTIYF. CDR3 bases: TGTGCCAGCAGCGACAGATCCTCTGGAAACACCATATATTTT.

This chain connects TRBV27 to TRBJ2-2; D unclear. Trimming left V 8 bases short and J 10 bases short, with 17 bases between. Germline CDR1 is MNHEY and CDR2 is SMNVEV (reference sequence). CDR3 length: 13 amino acids. CDR3 sequence (DNA): TGTGCCAGCCTGGGCCTAGGGTCGGAGGAGCTGTTTTTT. It encodes CASLGLGSEELFF.

This chain connects TRBV7-8 to TRBJ1-3; tentatively, D is TRBD1 (5 bases). V was clipped by 2 bases and J by 1 base, with 9 bases between them. Per the germline V gene, CDR1 is SGHVS and CDR2 is FQNEAQ. The CDR3 has 15 amino acids. The CDR3 is CASSLSGGSGNTIYF. DNA for the CDR3: TGTGCCAGCAGCTTATCGGGGGGGTCTGGAAACACCATATATTTT. The variable domain in full, with the rest retrieved from reference TRBV7-8 and TRBJ1-3, is GAGVSQSPRYKVAKRGQDVALRCDPISGHVSLFWYQQALGQGPEFLTYFQNEAQLDKSGLPSDRFFAERPEGSVSTLKIQRTQQEDSAVYLCASSLSGGSGNTIYFGEGSWLTVV.

The chain employs TRBV14 and TRBJ2-1; D perhaps matches TRBD1 (5 bases). Germline loops: CDR1 SGHDN, CDR2 FVKESK. The CDR3 loop spans 14 amino acids. The V and J ends lost 0 bases and 9 bases respectively, with 12 bases between them. The CDR3 is CASSQELGPGEQFF. CDR3 DNA: TGTGCCAGCAGCCAAGAGCTGGGGCCCGGTGAGCAGTTCTTC.

This clone was observed once. The genes are TRBV6-1 and TRBJ2-7; 9 bases match TRBD2. After removal of 3 bases from V and 3 bases from J, the junction contained 6 bases not matched to a gene. The CDR3 covers 15 residues. The germline gives CDR1 MNHNS, CDR2 SASEGT. The CDR3 nucleotides are TGTGCCAGCAGTGACCCCGGCGGGGGGGTCTACGAGCAGTACTTC. Protein product: CASSDPGGGVYEQYF.

The chain has TRBV6-9 and TRBJ1-2, with D possibly TRBD1 on 6 matching bases. Per germline, CDR1 MNHGY and CDR2 SVAAGI. The CDR3 spans 17 residues. The V end was cut by 3 bases, the J end by 8 bases, with 25 bases between. CDR3: CASSYTYSTGSRSGYTF. As DNA, the CDR3 is TGTGCCAGCAGTTACACTTACTCAACAGGGAGCCGGAGCGGCTACACCTTC.

This chain uses TRBV27 with TRBJ1-2; 11 bases agree with TRBD1. The CDR3 has 16 amino acids. Unmatched junction bases numbered 2, after V lost 0 bases and J lost 2 bases. CDR1 and CDR2 (germline): MNHEY, SMNVEV (reference sequence). In DNA form, the CDR3 reads TGTGCCAGCAGTTTATCCGGACAGGGGGCAAACTATGGCTACACCTTC. Translation gives CASSLSGQGANYGYTF.

The chain links TRBV6-5 to TRBJ2-7; 9 positions agree with TRBD1. The CDR3 loop spans 14 amino acids. The germline V gene has CDR1 MNHEY and CDR2 SVGAGI. The V segment lost 5 bases and the J segment 3 bases; nucleotides outside the gene matches: 5. The CDR3 DNA is TGTGCCAGCAGTGCCTCGGGACAGGGCTACGAGCAGTACTTC. Amino acid sequence: CASSASGQGYEQYF.